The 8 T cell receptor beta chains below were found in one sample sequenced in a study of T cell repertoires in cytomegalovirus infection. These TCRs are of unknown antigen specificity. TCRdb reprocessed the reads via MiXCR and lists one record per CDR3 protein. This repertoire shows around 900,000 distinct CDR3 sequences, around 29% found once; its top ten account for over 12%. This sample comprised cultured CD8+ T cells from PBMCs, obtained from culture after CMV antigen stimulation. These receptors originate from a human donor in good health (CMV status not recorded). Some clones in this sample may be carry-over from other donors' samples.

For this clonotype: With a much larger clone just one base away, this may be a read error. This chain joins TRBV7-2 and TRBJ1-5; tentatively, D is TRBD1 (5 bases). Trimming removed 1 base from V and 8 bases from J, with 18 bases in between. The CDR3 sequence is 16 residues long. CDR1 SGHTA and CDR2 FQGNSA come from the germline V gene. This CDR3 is CASSLGRGLGLKPQHF. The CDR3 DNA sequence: TGTGCCAGCAGCTTAGGACGGGGACTCGGACTGAAGCCCCAGCATTTT.

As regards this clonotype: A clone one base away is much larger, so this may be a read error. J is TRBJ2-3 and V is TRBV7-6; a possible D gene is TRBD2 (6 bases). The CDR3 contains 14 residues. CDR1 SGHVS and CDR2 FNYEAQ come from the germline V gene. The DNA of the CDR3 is TGTGTCAGCAGCTTGACTCCGGGGGAGGATACGCAGTATTTT. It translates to CVSSLTPGEDTQYF.

For the CDR3, the DNA is TGTGCCATCAGTGAGTCGCCGGAGGGGAACACTGAAGCTTTCTTT. Residues: CAISESPEGNTEAFF. The V call is TRBV10-3, the J call TRBJ1-1; D unclear. Trimming removed 0 bases from V and 1 base from J, with 9 bases in between. Germline CDR1 reads ENHRY; CDR2 reads SYGVKD. The CDR3 has 15 amino acids.

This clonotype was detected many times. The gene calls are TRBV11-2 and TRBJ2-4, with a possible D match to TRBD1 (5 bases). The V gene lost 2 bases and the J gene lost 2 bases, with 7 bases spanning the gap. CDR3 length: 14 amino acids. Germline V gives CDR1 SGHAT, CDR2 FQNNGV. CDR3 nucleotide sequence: TGTGCCAGCAGCTTACAGGGAACCAAAAACATTCAGTACTTC. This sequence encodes CASSLQGTKNIQYF.

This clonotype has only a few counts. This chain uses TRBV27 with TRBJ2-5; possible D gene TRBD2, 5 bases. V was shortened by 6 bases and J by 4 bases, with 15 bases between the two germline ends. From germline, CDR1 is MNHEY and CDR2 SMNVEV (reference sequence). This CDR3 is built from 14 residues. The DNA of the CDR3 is TGTGCCAGCAGCCCTTCTAGCTGGGGAGAGACCCAGTACTTC. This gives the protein CASSPSSWGETQYF.

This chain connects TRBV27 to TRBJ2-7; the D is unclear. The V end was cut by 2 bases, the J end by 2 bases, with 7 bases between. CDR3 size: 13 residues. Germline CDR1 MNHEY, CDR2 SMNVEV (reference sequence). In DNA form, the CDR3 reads TGTGCCAGCAGTTTAACCAGAACCTACGAGCAGTACTTC. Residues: CASSLTRTYEQYF.

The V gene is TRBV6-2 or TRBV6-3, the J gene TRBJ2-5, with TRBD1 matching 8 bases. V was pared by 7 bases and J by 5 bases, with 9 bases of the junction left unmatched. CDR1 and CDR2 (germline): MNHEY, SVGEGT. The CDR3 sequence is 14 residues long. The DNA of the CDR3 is TGTGCCAGCACGTCCCAGGGGGCGAGGGAGACCCAGTACTTC. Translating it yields CASTSQGARETQYF.

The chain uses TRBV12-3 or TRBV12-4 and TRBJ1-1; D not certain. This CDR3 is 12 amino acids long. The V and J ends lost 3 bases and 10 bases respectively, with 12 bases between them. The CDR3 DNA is TGTGCCAGCAGTTTTTTCGCCGCGGGAGCTTTCTTT. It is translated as CASSFFAAGAFF.